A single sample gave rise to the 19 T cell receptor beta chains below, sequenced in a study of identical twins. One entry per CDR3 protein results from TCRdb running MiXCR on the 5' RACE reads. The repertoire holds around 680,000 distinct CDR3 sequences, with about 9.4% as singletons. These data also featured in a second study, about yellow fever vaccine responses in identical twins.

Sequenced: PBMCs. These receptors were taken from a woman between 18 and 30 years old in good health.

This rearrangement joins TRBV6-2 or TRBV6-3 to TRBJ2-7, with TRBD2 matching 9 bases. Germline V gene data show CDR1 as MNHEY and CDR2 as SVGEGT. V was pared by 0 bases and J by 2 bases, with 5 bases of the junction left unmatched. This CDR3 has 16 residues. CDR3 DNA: TGTGCCAGCAGTTACTCAACGGCTAGCGGGACCTACGAGCAGTACTTC. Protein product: CASSYSTASGTYEQYF.

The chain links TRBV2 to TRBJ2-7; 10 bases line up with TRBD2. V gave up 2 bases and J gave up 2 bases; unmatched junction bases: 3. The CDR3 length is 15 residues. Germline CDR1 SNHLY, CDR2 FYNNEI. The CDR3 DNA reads TGTGCCAGCAGTGAACAAGCGGGGGGGACCTACGAGCAGTACTTC. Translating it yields CASSEQAGGTYEQYF.

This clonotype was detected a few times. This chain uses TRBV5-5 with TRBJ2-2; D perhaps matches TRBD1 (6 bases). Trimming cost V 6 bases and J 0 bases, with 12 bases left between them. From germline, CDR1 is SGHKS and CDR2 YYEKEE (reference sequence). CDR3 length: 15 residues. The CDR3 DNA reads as TGTGCCAGCACCCCCTGGACAGCGAACACCGGGGAGCTGTTTTTT. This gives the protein CASTPWTANTGELFF.

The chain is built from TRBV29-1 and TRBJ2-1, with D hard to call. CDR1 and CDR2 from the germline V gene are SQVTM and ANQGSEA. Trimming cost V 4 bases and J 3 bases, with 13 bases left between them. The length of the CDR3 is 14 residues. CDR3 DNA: TGCAGCGTTGTCCTGGCGGCGGTCTACAATGAGCAGTTCTTC. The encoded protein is CSVVLAAVYNEQFF.

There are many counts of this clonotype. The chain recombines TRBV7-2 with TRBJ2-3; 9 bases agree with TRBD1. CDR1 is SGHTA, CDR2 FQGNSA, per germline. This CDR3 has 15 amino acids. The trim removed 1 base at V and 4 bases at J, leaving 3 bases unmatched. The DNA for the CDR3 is TGTGCCAGCAGCTTAGGGGACAGGGTTGCAGATACGCAGTATTTT. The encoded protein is CASSLGDRVADTQYF.

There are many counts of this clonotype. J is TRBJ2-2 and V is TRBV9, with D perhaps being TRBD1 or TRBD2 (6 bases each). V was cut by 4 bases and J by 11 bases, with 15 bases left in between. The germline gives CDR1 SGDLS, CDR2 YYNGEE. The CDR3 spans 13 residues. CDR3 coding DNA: TGTGCCAGCAGCTTTAGACAGGCGGGAGAGCTGTTTTTT. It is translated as CASSFRQAGELFF.

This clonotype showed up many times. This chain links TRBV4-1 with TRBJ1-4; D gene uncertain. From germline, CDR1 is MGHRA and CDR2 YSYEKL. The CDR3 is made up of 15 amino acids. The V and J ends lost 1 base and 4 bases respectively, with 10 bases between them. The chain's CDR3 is CASSQVGVNNEKLFF. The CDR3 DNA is TGCGCCAGCAGCCAAGTAGGTGTGAATAATGAAAAACTGTTTTTT.

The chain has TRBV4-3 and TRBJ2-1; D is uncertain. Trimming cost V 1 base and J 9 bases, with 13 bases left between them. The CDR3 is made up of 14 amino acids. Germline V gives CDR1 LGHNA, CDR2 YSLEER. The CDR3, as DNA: TGCGCCAGCAGCCAAGGAAACCCGGGCGGTGAGCAGTTCTTC. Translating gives CASSQGNPGGEQFF.

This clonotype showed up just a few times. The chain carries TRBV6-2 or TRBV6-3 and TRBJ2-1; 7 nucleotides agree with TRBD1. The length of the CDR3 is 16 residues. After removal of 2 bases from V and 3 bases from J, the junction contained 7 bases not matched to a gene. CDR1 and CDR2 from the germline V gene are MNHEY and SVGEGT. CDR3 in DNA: TGTGCCAGCAGTTACCCCCCGGGACAGATCTACAATGAGCAGTTCTTC. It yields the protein CASSYPPGQIYNEQFF.

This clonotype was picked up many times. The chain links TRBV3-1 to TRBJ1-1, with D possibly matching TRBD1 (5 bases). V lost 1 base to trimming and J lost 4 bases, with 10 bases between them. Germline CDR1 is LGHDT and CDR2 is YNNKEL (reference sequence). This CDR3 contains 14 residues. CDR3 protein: CASSQARQSTEAFF. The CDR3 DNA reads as TGTGCCAGCAGCCAAGCGAGACAGAGCACTGAAGCTTTCTTT.

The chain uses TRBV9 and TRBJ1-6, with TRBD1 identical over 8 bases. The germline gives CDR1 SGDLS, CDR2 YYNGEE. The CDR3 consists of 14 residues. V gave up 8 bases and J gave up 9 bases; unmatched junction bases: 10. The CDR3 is CASSLRTGRSPLHF. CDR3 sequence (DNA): TGTGCCAGTAGCCTACGGACAGGGCGTTCACCCCTCCACTTT.

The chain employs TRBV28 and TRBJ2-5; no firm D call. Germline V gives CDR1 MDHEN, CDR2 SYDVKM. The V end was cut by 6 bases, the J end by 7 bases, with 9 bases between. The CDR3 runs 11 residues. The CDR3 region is CASSFPGTQYF. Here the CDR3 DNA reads TGTGCCAGCAGCTTCCCGGGGACCCAGTACTTC.

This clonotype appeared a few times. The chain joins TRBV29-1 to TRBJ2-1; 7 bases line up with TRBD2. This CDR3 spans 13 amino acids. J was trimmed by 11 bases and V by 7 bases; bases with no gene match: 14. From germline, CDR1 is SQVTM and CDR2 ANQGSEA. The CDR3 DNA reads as TGCAGCGCCGTCGGACTAGACCAATGGAAGCAGTTCTTC. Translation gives CSAVGLDQWKQFF.

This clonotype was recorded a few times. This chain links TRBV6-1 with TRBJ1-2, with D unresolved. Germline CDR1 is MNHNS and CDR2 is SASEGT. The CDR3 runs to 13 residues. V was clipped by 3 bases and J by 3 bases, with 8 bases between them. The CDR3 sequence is CASSETGHYGYTF. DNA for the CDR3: TGTGCCAGCAGTGAGACGGGCCACTATGGCTACACCTTC.

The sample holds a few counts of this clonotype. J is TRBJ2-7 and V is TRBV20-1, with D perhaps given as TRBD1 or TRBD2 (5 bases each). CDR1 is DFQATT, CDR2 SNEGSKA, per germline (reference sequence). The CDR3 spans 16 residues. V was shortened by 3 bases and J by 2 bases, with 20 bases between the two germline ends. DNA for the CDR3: TGCAGTGCTAGTTCCCGGGACGGGCATACTCCCTACGAGCAGTACTTC. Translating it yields CSASSRDGHTPYEQYF.

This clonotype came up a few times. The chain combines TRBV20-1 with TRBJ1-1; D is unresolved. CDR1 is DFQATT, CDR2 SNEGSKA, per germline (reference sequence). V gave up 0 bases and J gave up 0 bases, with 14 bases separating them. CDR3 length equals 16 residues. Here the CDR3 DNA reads TGCAGTGCTAGAGAGGGCAGCTCTAGATTGAACACTGAAGCTTTCTTT. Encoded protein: CSAREGSSRLNTEAFF.

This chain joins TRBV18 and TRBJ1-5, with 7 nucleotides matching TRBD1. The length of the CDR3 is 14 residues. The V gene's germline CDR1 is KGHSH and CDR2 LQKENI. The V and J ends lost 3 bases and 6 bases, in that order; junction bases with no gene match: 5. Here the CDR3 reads CASSPETGTQPQHF. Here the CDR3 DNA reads TGTGCCAGCTCACCTGAGACAGGGACTCAGCCCCAGCATTTT.

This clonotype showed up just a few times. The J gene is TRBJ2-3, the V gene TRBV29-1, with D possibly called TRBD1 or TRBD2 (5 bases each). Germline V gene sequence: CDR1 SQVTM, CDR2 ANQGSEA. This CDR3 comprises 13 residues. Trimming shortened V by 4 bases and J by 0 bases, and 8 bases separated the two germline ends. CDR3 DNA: TGCAGCGTTGGGGGGATCAGCACAGATACGCAGTATTTT. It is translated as CSVGGISTDTQYF.

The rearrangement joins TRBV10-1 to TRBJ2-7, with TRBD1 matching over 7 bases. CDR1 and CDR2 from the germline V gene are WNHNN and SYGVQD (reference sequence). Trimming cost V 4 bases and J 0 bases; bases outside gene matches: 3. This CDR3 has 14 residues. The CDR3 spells CASSVRDSSYEQYF. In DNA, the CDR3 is TGCGCCAGCAGTGTCCGGGACAGCTCCTACGAGCAGTACTTC.